This note documents a single T cell receptor (beta chain) sequence. Produced via immunoSEQ multiplex PCR; TCRdb's table is partial and in-frame only. The sample comprises 160,000 or so clones, 94% of which are singletons, and approximately 14% rests with the top ten. This entry is derived from a study of control samples from healthy donors and cancer patients. Trimming at V came to 7 bases and at J to 5 bases, leaving 9 bases not matched to a gene. Germline CDR1 reads SQVTM; CDR2 reads ANQGSEA. This CDR3 is built from 13 residues. The TCR originated in a man in his sixties with colorectal cancer. V and J are TRBV29-1 and TRBJ2-7; 9 bases fit TRBD1. Sequencing was done on a sample of PBMCs. The chain's CDR3 is CSALTTGGNEQYF. CDR3 in DNA: TGCAGCGCCTTGACGACAGGGGGTAACGAGCAGTACTTC.